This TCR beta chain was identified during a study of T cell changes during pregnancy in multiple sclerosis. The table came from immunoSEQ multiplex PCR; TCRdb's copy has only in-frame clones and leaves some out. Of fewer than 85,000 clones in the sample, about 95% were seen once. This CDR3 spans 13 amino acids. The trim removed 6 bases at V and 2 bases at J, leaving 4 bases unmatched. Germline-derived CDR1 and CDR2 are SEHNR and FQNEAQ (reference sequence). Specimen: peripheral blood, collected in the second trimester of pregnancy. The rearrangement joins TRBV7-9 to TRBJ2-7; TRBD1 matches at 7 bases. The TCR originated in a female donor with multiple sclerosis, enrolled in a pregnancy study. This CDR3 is CASSRGQAYEQYF. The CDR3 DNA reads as TGTGCCAGCAGTCGAGGACAGGCCTACGAGCAGTACTTC.